This is a list of T cell receptor beta chains from one sample in a study of T cell repertoires in cytomegalovirus infection. MiXCR was run by TCRdb on the reads, yielding one entry per CDR3 protein. The sample consists of around 900,000 distinct CDR3 sequences, 31% of them appearing once. Their specific antigens are unknown. The source was cultured CD8+ T cells from PBMCs, collected from culture after CMV antigen stimulation. The origin of the receptors is a human donor in good health (CMV status not recorded). Some clones in this sample may be carry-over from other donors' samples. The CDR3 runs from the conserved cysteine through the conserved F or W. Fields, in order: V gene, J gene, D gene, clone size, CDR3 DNA, CDR3 protein. A D gene is named only where the DNA matches it firmly. Expanded clones are given a class, and other clones once, few, many or no size at all.

v_call: TRBV4-1
j_call: TRBJ1-1
d_call: NA
clone_size: NA
cdr3_nt: TGCGCCAGCAGCCCCGCTTACAAAGCGGGCTCCACTGAAGCTTTCTTT
cdr3_aa: CASSPAYKAGSTEAFF

v_call: TRBV11-2
j_call: TRBJ2-1
d_call: TRBD2
clone_size: once
cdr3_nt: TGTGCCAGCAGCTTCCAAGGACTAGCGGGGGGTTCGTCCTACAATGAGCAGTTCTTC
cdr3_aa: CASSFQGLAGGSSYNEQFF

v_call: TRBV7-6
j_call: TRBJ1-2
d_call: NA
clone_size: NA
cdr3_nt: TGTGCCAGCAGCTTAGGAACAGGGAAGTATGGCTACACCTTC
cdr3_aa: CASSLGTGKYGYTF

v_call: TRBV9
j_call: TRBJ1-4
d_call: NA
clone_size: few
cdr3_nt: TGTGCCAGCAGCGGAAGCGGGGGAAATAGATTGTTTTTT
cdr3_aa: CASSGSGGNRLFF

v_call: TRBV20-1
j_call: TRBJ1-1
d_call: NA
clone_size: NA
cdr3_nt: TGCAGTGCAACTACACGCCCGGAAGCTTTCTTT
cdr3_aa: CSATTRPEAFF

v_call: TRBV10-3
j_call: TRBJ2-2
d_call: TRBD2
clone_size: many
cdr3_nt: TGTGCCATCATAGGGACTAGCGGTCGAAACACCGGGGAGCTGTTTTTT
cdr3_aa: CAIIGTSGRNTGELFF

v_call: TRBV19
j_call: TRBJ1-5
d_call: NA
clone_size: once
cdr3_nt: TGTGCCAGTAGTCCCCGGGATCTGGGGAGTCAGCCCCGGCATTTT
cdr3_aa: CASSPRDLGSQPRHF

v_call: TRBV6-1
j_call: TRBJ2-5
d_call: NA
clone_size: NA
cdr3_nt: TGTGCCATCCTCCTTTGGCTAGGGCCACAAGAGACCCAGTACTTC
cdr3_aa: CAILLWLGPQETQYF

v_call: TRBV12-3/TRBV12-4
j_call: TRBJ1-2
d_call: NA
clone_size: NA
cdr3_nt: TGTGCCAGCAGTTCCTACGAGGGGCGCAAAGAATATGGCTACACCTTC
cdr3_aa: CASSSYEGRKEYGYTF

v_call: TRBV12-3/TRBV12-4
j_call: TRBJ1-3
d_call: NA
clone_size: many
cdr3_nt: TGTGCCCACCTGGGGTCCTCTGGAAACACCATATATTTT
cdr3_aa: CAHLGSSGNTIYF

v_call: TRBV4-1
j_call: TRBJ1-4
d_call: TRBD1
clone_size: NA
cdr3_nt: TGTGCCAGCAGCCCTCAGGACAGGGTGAATGAAAAACTGTTTTTT
cdr3_aa: CASSPQDRVNEKLFF

v_call: TRBV6-9
j_call: TRBJ2-5
d_call: TRBD1
clone_size: NA
cdr3_nt: TGTGCCAGCAGTGACCGGGACAGGGGTTGCGAGACCCAGTACTTC
cdr3_aa: CASSDRDRGCETQYF

v_call: TRBV4-2
j_call: TRBJ1-5
d_call: NA
clone_size: NA
cdr3_nt: TGTGCCAGCAGCCAAGTCATGGGTGCCAATCAGCCCCAGCATTTT
cdr3_aa: CASSQVMGANQPQHF

v_call: TRBV4-1
j_call: TRBJ1-3
d_call: NA
clone_size: NA
cdr3_nt: TGCGCCAACCAAGCTTCTGACAGAAGCTCTGGAAACACCATATATTTT
cdr3_aa: CANQASDRSSGNTIYF